This is a list of T cell receptor beta chains from one sample in a study of CD8 T cells in ankylosing spondylitis. TCRdb re-called the 5' RACE reads through MiXCR, storing one row per CDR3 protein. The sample includes about 460,000 distinct CDR3 sequences, 5.3% of them seen just once. Sample: blood, either unsorted or a sorted T cell fraction (not recorded which). All receptors come from a male donor with ankylosing spondylitis. Each CDR3 is given with its conserved first and last residue. D genes are given only for firm matches. For some rows the clone size is stated as once, few or many, or as a class when expanded; others skip it.

J gene	D gene	V gene	clone size	CDR3 DNA	CDR3 protein
TRBJ2-1	NA	TRBV20-1	many	TGCAGTGCTAGCAGTCCCTACAATGAGCAGTTCTTC	CSASSPYNEQFF
TRBJ2-1	NA	TRBV12-3/TRBV12-4	few	TGTGCCAGCACCCTAAGAAATGAGCAGTTCTTC	CASTLRNEQFF
TRBJ1-2	NA	TRBV5-1	few	TGCGCCAGCAGCCGGTATGATCCAGGGGCTTCAGATGGCTACACCTTC	CASSRYDPGASDGYTF
TRBJ2-5	TRBD1	TRBV7-8	many	TGTGCCAGCAGCGAAACCGACAGGGCCGAGAAGACCCAGTACTTC	CASSETDRAEKTQYF
TRBJ1-5	NA	TRBV20-1	many	TGCAGTGCTATCCGTGGGGCGGGGGCCGGTCAGCCCCAGCATTTT	CSAIRGAGAGQPQHF
TRBJ1-1	NA	TRBV9	many	TGTGCCAGCAGCGTAGGGTTTCCCGCGAGCGGAAACACTGAAGCTTTCTTT	CASSVGFPASGNTEAFF
TRBJ1-1	NA	TRBV7-2	NA	TGTGCCAGCAGCTTAGTAGGAGGAATGAACACTGAAGCTTTCTTT	CASSLVGGMNTEAFF
TRBJ2-7	NA	TRBV5-1	many	TGCGCCAGCAGCCTCCCCAGCGACGAGCAGTACTTC	CASSLPSDEQYF
TRBJ1-4	NA	TRBV7-8	many	TGTGCCAGCAGCTTAGTAGACTACCATAATGAAAAACTGTTTTTT	CASSLVDYHNEKLFF
TRBJ1-1	TRBD1	TRBV5-6	many	TGTGCCAGCAGCCTGGGACAGGCTAACACTGAAGCTTTCTTT	CASSLGQANTEAFF
TRBJ2-1	TRBD1	TRBV6-2/TRBV6-3	many	TGTGCCAGCAGTTTAGTTGGACAGGGGGCAAGGGAGCAGTTCTTC	CASSLVGQGAREQFF
TRBJ2-7	NA	TRBV15	many	TGTGCCACCAGCAGAGATTGGTCCGGGACACAGCCCTACGAGCAGTACTTC	CATSRDWSGTQPYEQYF
TRBJ1-1	NA	TRBV7-2	many	TGTGCCAGCAGCTTAACTCTGAACACTGAAGCTTTCTTT	CASSLTLNTEAFF
TRBJ2-4	NA	TRBV15	many	TGTGCCACCAGCAGTTCGAAAGGGTCACGGTACTTC	CATSSSKGSRYF
TRBJ2-3	TRBD1	TRBV24-1	few	TGTGCCACCAGTGATCTAGACAGGGGGCAAGATACGCAGTATTTT	CATSDLDRGQDTQYF
TRBJ2-1	NA	TRBV6-5	few	TGTGCCAGCAGTTACATCAGAGGGTATGAGCAGTTCTTC	CASSYIRGYEQFF
TRBJ1-1	NA	TRBV5-6	NA	TGTGCCAGCAGCTTGGCGGGTCGGGAAAGGGCTGAAGCTTTCTTT	CASSLAGRERAEAFF
TRBJ2-3	NA	TRBV10-3	many	TGTGCCATCAGTGACCGGGCCAGGGTGGATACGCAGTATTTT	CAISDRARVDTQYF
TRBJ2-5	NA	TRBV5-1	NA	TGCGCCAGCAGCCTTCAGGCGTACCAAGAGACCCAGTACTTC	CASSLQAYQETQYF
TRBJ2-1	NA	TRBV6-5	NA	TGTGCCAGCAGTTACTCGAATAGAAACAATGAGCAGTTCTTC	CASSYSNRNNEQFF
TRBJ2-3	NA	TRBV4-3	many	TGCGCCAGCAGCCAGGGACGGAGTGGCACAGATACGCAGTATTTT	CASSQGRSGTDTQYF
TRBJ2-7	NA	TRBV7-9	many	TGTGCCAGCAGCTTAAGGACAGCCGCCTACGAGCAGTACTTC	CASSLRTAAYEQYF
TRBJ1-2	NA	TRBV3-1	many	TGTGCCAGCAGCCAGGGGACCCAATTCGCCTATGGCTACACCTTC	CASSQGTQFAYGYTF
TRBJ2-1	TRBD2	TRBV11-1	many	TGTGCCAGCAGCCCGCAGACGGGGGGGAATGAGCAGTTCTTC	CASSPQTGGNEQFF
TRBJ2-5	NA	TRBV19	NA	TGTGCCAGTAGTATTAGGTCAGGCAGGACCCAGTACTTC	CASSIRSGRTQYF
TRBJ2-7	NA	TRBV20-1	many	TGCAGCGCTGCTAGTCTGGTGACTAGTAATCTCGAGCAGTACTTC	CSAASLVTSNLEQYF
TRBJ2-3	TRBD2	TRBV7-2	many	TGTGCCAGCAGCTACATAGGACTAGCGACAGATACGCAGTATTTT	CASSYIGLATDTQYF
TRBJ1-1	TRBD1	TRBV4-1	many	TGCGCCAGCAGCATACAGGGACAGGGGAACACTGAAGCTTTCTTT	CASSIQGQGNTEAFF
TRBJ2-3	TRBD2	TRBV20-1	NA	TGCAGTGCTGAGGATAGCGGGGGAGTTACAGATACGCAGTATTTT	CSAEDSGGVTDTQYF
TRBJ2-3	TRBD1	TRBV20-1	few	TGCAGTGCTAGAGATCTCAAGGGGGCGGATTATGTCACAGATACGCAGTATTTT	CSARDLKGADYVTDTQYF
TRBJ2-1	NA	TRBV28	many	TGTGCCAGCACCCCGGACGGAAACTTGGGCTACAATGAGCAGTTCTTC	CASTPDGNLGYNEQFF
TRBJ1-2	NA	TRBV20-1	many	TGCAGTGCTAGAGATCGGGTCAGGATGTCGGGCTATGGCTACACCTTC	CSARDRVRMSGYGYTF
TRBJ2-7	TRBD2	TRBV28	many	TGTGCCGCCGCCGGGACTACCTACGAGCAGTACTTC	CAAAGTTYEQYF
TRBJ2-1	TRBD2	TRBV4-1	many	TGCGCCAGCAGCAGAATAGCGGGAGCCTACTACAATGAGCAGTTCTTC	CASSRIAGAYYNEQFF
TRBJ1-1	NA	TRBV20-1	few	TGCAGTGTCCCACCCACGGGACAACGGAACACTGAAGCTTTCTTT	CSVPPTGQRNTEAFF
TRBJ1-2	TRBD1	TRBV27	many	TGTGCCAGCAGGCCCCTGACGGGACAGGGGTACTATGGCTACACCTTC	CASRPLTGQGYYGYTF
TRBJ2-7	NA	TRBV20-1	many	TGCAGTGCGGAAAGGGAATCCTACGAGCAGTACTTC	CSAERESYEQYF
TRBJ2-7	NA	TRBV21-1	many	TGTGCCAGCAGCAAGATCGGCCGCTACGAGCAGTACTTC	CASSKIGRYEQYF
TRBJ2-5	NA	TRBV27	many	TGTGCCAGCAGTTTACGGGACACCCAAGAGACCCAGTACTTC	CASSLRDTQETQYF
TRBJ1-2	TRBD1	TRBV11-2	many	TGTGCCAGCAGCTTCCCCGGGGGGACAGCGGGGAGGGGTTATGGCTACACCTTC	CASSFPGGTAGRGYGYTF
TRBJ2-7	NA	TRBV20-1	few	TGCAGTGCTAGTACCGGGCCCAACTCCTACGAGCAGTACTTC	CSASTGPNSYEQYF
TRBJ1-1	NA	TRBV29-1	many	TGCAGCGTTAGGGGTAGCACAAAAAACACTGAAGCTTTCTTT	CSVRGSTKNTEAFF
TRBJ2-1	TRBD2	TRBV5-1	many	TGCGCCAGCAGCAAAACTAGCGGGGGCTACAATGAGCAGTTCTTC	CASSKTSGGYNEQFF
TRBJ1-4	TRBD1	TRBV12-3/TRBV12-4	many	TGTGCCACTGCCGTGGACAGGGTAAATGAAAAACTGTTTTTT	CATAVDRVNEKLFF
TRBJ1-6	NA	TRBV5-1	many	TGCGCCAGCAGCCCCCTCCAGGGTTCACCCCTCCACTTT	CASSPLQGSPLHF
TRBJ2-5	TRBD1	TRBV20-1	many	TGCAGTGCTAGAGCCGACAGGGATTGGGAGACCCAGTACTTC	CSARADRDWETQYF
TRBJ2-1	TRBD1	TRBV11-2	few	TGTGCCAGCAGCTTAGACCCACGACAGGGGGGATGGTACAATGAGCAGTTCTTC	CASSLDPRQGGWYNEQFF
TRBJ2-1	NA	TRBV5-1	NA	TGCGCCAGCAGCCCGGGACTGGGAAACTCCTACAATGAGCAGTTCTTC	CASSPGLGNSYNEQFF
TRBJ2-6	TRBD1	TRBV6-5	many	TGTGCCAGCAGTTACTGGACAGGCTCTGGGGCCAACGTCCTGACTTTC	CASSYWTGSGANVLTF
TRBJ1-1	TRBD1	TRBV5-1	many	TGCGCCAGCAGCCTGATGACAGGGGAGGCCGACACTGAAGCTTTCTTT	CASSLMTGEADTEAFF
TRBJ1-4	NA	TRBV5-1	few	TGCGCCAGTAGCGAAGGGCACACAGTTGCAACTAATGAAAAACTGTTTTTT	CASSEGHTVATNEKLFF